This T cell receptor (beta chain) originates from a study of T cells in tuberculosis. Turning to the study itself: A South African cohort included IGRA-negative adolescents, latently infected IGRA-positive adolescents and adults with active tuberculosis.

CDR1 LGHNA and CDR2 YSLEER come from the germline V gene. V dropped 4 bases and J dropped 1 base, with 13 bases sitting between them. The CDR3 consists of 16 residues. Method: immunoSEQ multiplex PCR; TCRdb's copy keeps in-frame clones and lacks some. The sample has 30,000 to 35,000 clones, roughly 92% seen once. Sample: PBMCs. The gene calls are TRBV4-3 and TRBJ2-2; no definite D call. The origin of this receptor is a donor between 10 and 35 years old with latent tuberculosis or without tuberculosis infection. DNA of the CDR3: TGCGCCAGCAGCCCCGACCCCCACAGGAACACCGGGGAGCTGTTTTTT. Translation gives CASSPDPHRNTGELFF.